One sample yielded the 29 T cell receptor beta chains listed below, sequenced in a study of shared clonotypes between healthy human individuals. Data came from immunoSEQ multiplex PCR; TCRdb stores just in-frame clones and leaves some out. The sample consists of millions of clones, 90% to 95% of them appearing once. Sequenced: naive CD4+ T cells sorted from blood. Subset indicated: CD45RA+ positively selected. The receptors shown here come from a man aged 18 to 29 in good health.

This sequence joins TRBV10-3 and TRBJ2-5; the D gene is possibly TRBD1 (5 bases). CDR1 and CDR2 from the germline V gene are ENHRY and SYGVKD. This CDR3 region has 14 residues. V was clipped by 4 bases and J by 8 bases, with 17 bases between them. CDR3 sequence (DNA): TGTGCCATCAGTGCCTTTGGGGCTGGGGATACCCAGTACTTC. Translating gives CAISAFGAGDTQYF.

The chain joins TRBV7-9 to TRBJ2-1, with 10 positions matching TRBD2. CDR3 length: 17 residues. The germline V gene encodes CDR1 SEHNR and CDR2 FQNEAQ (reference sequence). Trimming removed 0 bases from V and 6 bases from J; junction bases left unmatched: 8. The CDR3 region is CASSLAHLAGVGNEQFF. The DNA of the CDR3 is TGTGCCAGCAGCTTAGCGCATCTAGCGGGGGTGGGCAATGAGCAGTTCTTC.

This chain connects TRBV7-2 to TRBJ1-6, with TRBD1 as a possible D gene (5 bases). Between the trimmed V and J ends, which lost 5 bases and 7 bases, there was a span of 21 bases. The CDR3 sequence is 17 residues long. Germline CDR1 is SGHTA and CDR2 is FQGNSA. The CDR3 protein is CASSPPPGTLWNSPLHF. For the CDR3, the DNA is TGTGCCAGCAGCCCCCCGCCAGGGACGCTTTGGAATTCACCCCTCCACTTT.

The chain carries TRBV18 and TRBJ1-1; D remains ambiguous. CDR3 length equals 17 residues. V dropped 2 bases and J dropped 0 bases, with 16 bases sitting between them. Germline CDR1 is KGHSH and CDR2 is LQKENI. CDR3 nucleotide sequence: TGTGCCAGCTCACCAGACGTAGACGTCCCAATGAACACTGAAGCTTTCTTT. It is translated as CASSPDVDVPMNTEAFF.

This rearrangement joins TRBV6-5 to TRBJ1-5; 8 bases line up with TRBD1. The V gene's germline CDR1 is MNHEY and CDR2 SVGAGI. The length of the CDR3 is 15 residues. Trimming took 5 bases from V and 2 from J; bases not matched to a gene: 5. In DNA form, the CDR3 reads TGTGCCAGCAGTCCCGAGGGACAGGGCAATCAGCCCCAGCATTTT. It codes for CASSPEGQGNQPQHF.

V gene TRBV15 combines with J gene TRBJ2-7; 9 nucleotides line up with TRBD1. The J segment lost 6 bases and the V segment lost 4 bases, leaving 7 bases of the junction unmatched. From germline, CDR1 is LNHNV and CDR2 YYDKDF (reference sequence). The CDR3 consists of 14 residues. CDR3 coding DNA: TGTGCCACCAGCATCCGGGACAGGGTTGGCGAGCAGTACTTC. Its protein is CATSIRDRVGEQYF.

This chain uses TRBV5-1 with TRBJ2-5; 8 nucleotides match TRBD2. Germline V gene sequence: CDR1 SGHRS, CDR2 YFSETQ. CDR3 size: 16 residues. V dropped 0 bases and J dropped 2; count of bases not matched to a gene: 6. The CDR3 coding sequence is TGCGCCAGCAGCTTGGGGGGTAGCGGGGCACAAGAGACCCAGTACTTC. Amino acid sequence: CASSLGGSGAQETQYF.

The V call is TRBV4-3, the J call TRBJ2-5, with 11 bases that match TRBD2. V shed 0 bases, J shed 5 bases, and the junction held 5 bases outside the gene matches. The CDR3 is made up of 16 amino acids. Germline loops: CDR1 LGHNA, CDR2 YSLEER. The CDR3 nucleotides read TGCGCCAGCAGCCAAGATTTAGCGGGAGGGGGGGAGACCCAGTACTTC. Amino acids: CASSQDLAGGGETQYF.

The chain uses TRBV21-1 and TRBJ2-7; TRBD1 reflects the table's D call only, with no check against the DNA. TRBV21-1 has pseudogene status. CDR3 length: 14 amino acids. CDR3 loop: CASITGQDPNEQYF. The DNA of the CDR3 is TGTGCCAGTATAACGGGACAGGATCCCAACGAGCAGTACTTC.

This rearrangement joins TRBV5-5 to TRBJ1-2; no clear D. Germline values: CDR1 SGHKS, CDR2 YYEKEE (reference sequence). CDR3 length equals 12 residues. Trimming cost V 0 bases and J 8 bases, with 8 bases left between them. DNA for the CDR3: TGTGCCAGCAGCTTGGCCCCACAGGGCTACACCTTC. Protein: CASSLAPQGYTF. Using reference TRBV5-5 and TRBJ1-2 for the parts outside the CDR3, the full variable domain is DAGVTQSPTHLIKTRGQQVTLRCSPISGHKSVSWYQQVLGQGPQFIFQYYEKEERGRGNFPDRFSARQFPNYSSELNVNALLLGDSALYLCASSLAPQGYTFGSGTRLTVV.

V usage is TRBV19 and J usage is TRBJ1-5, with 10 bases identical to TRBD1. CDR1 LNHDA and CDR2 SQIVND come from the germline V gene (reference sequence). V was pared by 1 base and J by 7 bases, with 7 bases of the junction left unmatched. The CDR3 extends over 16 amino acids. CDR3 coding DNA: TGTGCCAGTAGTATAGGTCAGACAGGGGGCAGGCAGCCCCAGCATTTT. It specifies CASSIGQTGGRQPQHF.

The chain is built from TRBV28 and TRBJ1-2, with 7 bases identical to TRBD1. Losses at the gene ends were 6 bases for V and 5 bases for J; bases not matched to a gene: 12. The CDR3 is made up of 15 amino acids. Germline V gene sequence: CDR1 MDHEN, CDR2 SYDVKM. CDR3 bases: TGTGCCAGCAGCCCTCCGGTAGGGGGCCTTTATGGCTACACCTTC. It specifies CASSPPVGGLYGYTF.

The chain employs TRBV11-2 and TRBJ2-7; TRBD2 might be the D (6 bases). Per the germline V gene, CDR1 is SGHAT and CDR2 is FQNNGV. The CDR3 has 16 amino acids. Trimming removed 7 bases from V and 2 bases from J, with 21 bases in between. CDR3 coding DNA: TGTGCCAGCAACATTTTGAAAAAGGGAGGAACCTACGAGCAGTACTTC. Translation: CASNILKKGGTYEQYF.

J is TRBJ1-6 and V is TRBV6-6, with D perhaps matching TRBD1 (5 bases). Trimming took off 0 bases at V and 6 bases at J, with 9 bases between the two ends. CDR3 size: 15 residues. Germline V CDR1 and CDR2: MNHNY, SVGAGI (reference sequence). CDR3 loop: CASSYSGLGNSPLHF. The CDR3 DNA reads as TGTGCCAGCAGTTACTCGGGACTCGGTAATTCACCCCTCCACTTT.

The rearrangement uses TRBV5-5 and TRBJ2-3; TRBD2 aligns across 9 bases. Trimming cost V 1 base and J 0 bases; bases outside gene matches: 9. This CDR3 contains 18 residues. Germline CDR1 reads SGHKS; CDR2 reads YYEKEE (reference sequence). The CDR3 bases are TGTGCCAGCAGCTTGTTTGCGGGGGGGCCCCGGAGCACAGATACGCAGTATTTT. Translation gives CASSLFAGGPRSTDTQYF.

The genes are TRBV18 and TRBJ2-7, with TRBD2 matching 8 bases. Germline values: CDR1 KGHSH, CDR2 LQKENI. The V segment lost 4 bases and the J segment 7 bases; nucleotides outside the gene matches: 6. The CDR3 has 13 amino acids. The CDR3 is CASSRRGGGEQYF. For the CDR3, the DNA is TGTGCCAGCTCACGTCGGGGGGGCGGTGAGCAGTACTTC.

The CDR3 DNA reads TGTGCCAGCAGCTTGAGGTCGATGGGACAGGGGGCCCCTACGAGTGAAGCTTTCTTT. Its translation is CASSLRSMGQGAPTSEAFF. The rearrangement uses TRBV11-3 and TRBJ1-1; 12 bases agree with TRBD1. J gave up 7 bases and V 3 bases, and 18 bases lay outside the gene matches. The CDR3 runs 19 residues. The germline V gene encodes CDR1 SGHNT and CDR2 YENEEA.

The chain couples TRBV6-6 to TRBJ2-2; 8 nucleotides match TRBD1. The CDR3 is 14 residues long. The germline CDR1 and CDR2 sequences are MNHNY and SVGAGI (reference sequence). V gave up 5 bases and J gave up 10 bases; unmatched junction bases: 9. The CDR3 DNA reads TGTGCCAGCAGTAATAGACAGGGGAACCAGGAGCTGTTTTTT. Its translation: CASSNRQGNQELFF.

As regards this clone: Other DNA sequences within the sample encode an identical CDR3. The CDR3 reads CASSLVETPRETQYF. The CDR3 bases are TGTGCCAGCAGCTTAGTTGAGACGCCCCGCGAGACCCAGTACTTC. The gene calls are TRBV7-9 and TRBJ2-5; unclear D gene. Trimming removed 1 base from V and 5 bases from J, with 14 bases in between. The germline CDR1 and CDR2 sequences are SEHNR and FQNEAQ (reference sequence). The CDR3 length is 15 residues.

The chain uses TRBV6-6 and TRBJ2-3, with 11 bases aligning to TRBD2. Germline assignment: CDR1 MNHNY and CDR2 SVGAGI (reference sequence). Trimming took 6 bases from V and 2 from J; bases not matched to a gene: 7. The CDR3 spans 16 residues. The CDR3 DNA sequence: TGTGCCAGCAGCCTTGCTAGCGGGGGGATCACAGATACGCAGTATTTT. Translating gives CASSLASGGITDTQYF.

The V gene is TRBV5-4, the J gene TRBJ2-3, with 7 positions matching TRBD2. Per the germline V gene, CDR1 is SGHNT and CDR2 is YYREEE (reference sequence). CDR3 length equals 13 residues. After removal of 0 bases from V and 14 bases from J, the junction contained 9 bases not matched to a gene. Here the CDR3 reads CASSLAGAGVRYF. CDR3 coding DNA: TGTGCCAGCAGCTTGGCCGGGGCGGGAGTTAGGTATTTT.

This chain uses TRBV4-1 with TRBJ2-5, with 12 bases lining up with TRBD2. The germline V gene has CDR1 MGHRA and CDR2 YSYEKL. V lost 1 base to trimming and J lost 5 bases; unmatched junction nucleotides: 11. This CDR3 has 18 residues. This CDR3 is CASSQVSSSGGARETQYF. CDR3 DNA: TGCGCCAGCAGCCAAGTATCTTCTAGCGGGGGGGCCCGGGAGACCCAGTACTTC.

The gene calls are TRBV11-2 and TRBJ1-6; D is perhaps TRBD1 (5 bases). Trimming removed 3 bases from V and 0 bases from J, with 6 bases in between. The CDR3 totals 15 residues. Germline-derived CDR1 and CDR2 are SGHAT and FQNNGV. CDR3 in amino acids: CASSLGPSYNSPLHF. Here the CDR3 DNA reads TGTGCCAGCAGCTTGGGGCCCTCCTATAATTCACCCCTCCACTTT.

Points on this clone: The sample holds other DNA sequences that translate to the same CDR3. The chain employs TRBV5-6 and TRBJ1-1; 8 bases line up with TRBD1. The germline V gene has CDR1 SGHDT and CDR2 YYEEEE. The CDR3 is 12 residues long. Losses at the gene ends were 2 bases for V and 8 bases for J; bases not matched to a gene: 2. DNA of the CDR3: TGTGCCAGCAGCTTAGGACAGGGAGAAGCTTTCTTT. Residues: CASSLGQGEAFF.

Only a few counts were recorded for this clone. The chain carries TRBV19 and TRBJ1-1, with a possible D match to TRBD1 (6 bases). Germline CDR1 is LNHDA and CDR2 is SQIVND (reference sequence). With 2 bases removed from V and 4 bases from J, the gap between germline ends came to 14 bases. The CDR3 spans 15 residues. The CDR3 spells CASSIPIRGGTEAFF. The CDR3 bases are TGTGCCAGTAGTATACCCATCAGGGGCGGCACTGAAGCTTTCTTT.

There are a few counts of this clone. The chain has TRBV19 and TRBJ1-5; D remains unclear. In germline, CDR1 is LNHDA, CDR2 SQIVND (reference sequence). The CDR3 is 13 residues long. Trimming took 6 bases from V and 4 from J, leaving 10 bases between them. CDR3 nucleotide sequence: TGTGCCAGTAGCCGACGGGAAAATCAGCCCCAGCATTTT. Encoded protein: CASSRRENQPQHF.

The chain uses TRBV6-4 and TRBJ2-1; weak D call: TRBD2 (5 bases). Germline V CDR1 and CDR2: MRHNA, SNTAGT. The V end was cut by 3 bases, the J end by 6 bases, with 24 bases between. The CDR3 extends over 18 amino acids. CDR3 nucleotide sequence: TGTGCCAGCAGTGAGTTCATATTCGTGGCGGGCGGGCGCAATGAGCAGTTCTTC. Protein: CASSEFIFVAGGRNEQFF.

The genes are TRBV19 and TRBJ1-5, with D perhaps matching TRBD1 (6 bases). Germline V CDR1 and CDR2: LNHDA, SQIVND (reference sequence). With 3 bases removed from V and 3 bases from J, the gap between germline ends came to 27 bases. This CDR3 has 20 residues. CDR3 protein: CASSMEGGLLIGIYNQPQHF. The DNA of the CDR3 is TGTGCCAGTAGTATGGAGGGGGGGCTCCTGATCGGAATATACAATCAGCCCCAGCATTTT.

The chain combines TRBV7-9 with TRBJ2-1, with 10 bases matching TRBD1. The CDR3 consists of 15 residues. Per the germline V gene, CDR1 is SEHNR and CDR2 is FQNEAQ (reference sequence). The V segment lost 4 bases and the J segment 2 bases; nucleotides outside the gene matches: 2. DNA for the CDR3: TGTGCCAGCAGCTACGGACAGGGGGCCTACAATGAGCAGTTCTTC. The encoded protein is CASSYGQGAYNEQFF.